Presented here are 24 T cell receptor beta chains from one specimen sequenced in a study of T cell clones after liver transplantation. The data were produced by immunoSEQ multiplex PCR, yet TCRdb's version contains in-frame clones alone and is incomplete. The table shows over 90,000 clones, with under 90% occurring only once. Specimen: CD4+ T cells from blood, collected approximately 50 months after liver transplant. The receptors shown here come from a human patient who received a liver transplant. Some T cells may possibly be graft donor cells.

V usage is TRBV30 and J usage is TRBJ2-1, with D tentatively TRBD1 (5 bases). The CDR3 is 14 residues long. Per the germline V gene, CDR1 is GTSNPN and CDR2 is SVGIG (reference sequence). The V and J ends lost 4 bases and 6 bases respectively, with 16 bases between them. CDR3 region: CAWNHAGPSNEQFF. The CDR3 DNA follows: TGTGCCTGGAACCATGCAGGGCCTTCCAATGAGCAGTTCTTC. Filled out from reference TRBV30 and TRBJ2-1, the complete variable domain reads SQTIHQWPATLVQPVGSPLSLECTVEGTSNPNLYWYRQAAGRGLQLLFYSVGIGQISSEVPQNLSASRPQDRQFILSSKKLLLSDSGFYLCAWNHAGPSNEQFFGPGTRLTVL.

This rearrangement joins TRBV19 to TRBJ1-2; perhaps TRBD1 as D (5 bases). This CDR3 spans 14 amino acids. The germline V gene has CDR1 LNHDA and CDR2 SQIVND (reference sequence). V was cut by 4 bases and J by 5 bases, with 14 bases left in between. CDR3 nucleotide sequence: TGTGCCAGTAGTAAGGGCTCAAAGGGGTATGGCTACACCTTC. Its protein is CASSKGSKGYGYTF. Complete variable domain (other parts from reference TRBV19 and TRBJ1-2): DGGITQSPKYLFRKEGQNVTLSCEQNLNHDAMYWYRQDPGQGLRLIYYSQIVNDFQKGDIAEGYSVSREKKESFPLTVTSAQKNPTAFYLCASSKGSKGYGYTFGSGTRLTVV.

This chain connects TRBV7-9 to TRBJ1-2; no clear D gene. Trimming removed 5 bases at V and 7 bases at J, with 14 bases between. The germline CDR1 and CDR2 sequences are SEHNR and FQNEAQ (reference sequence). CDR3 length: 13 residues. The CDR3 region is CASSALAGSGYTF. The CDR3 region has the DNA TGTGCCAGCAGCGCCCTGGCGGGTTCTGGCTACACCTTC.

This clone turned up a few times. V gene TRBV19 combines with J gene TRBJ1-1, with D perhaps matching TRBD1 (6 bases). Germline loops: CDR1 LNHDA, CDR2 SQIVND (reference sequence). V lost 10 bases and J lost 1, with 16 bases in between. The CDR3 loop spans 14 amino acids. The CDR3 sequence: CATWNRAKNTEAFF. As DNA, the CDR3 is TGTGCCACCTGGAACAGGGCGAAGAACACTGAAGCTTTCTTT. Looking up the rest from reference TRBV19 and TRBJ1-1 gives the full variable domain: DGGITQSPKYLFRKEGQNVTLSCEQNLNHDAMYWYRQDPGQGLRLIYYSQIVNDFQKGDIAEGYSVSREKKESFPLTVTSAQKNPTAFYLCATWNRAKNTEAFFGQGTRLTVV.

This chain links TRBV6-6 with TRBJ2-2; no definite D call. Per the germline V gene, CDR1 is MNHNY and CDR2 is SVGAGI (reference sequence). Deletions cut 4 bases from V and 5 bases from J, with 14 bases between. This CDR3 comprises 15 residues. The DNA of the CDR3 is TGTGCCAGCAGTTCCCCACTCACTCGGACCGGGGAGCTGTTTTTT. This gives the protein CASSSPLTRTGELFF.

This chain links TRBV5-1 with TRBJ1-5; D remains unclear. Per the germline V gene, CDR1 is SGHRS and CDR2 is YFSETQ. The CDR3 is 13 amino acids. With 0 bases removed from V and 1 base from J, the gap between germline ends came to 2 bases. CDR3 nucleotides: TGCGCCAGCAGCTTGGGCAGCAATCAGCCCCAGCATTTT. Translating gives CASSLGSNQPQHF.

The chain employs TRBV6-6 and TRBJ1-4; D not resolved. Trimming shortened V by 1 base and J by 8 bases, and 8 bases separated the two germline ends. CDR3 size: 13 residues. CDR1 is MNHNY, CDR2 SVGAGI, per germline (reference sequence). CDR3 protein: CASSYLGREKLFF. The CDR3 DNA is TGTGCCAGCAGTTACTTAGGGCGCGAAAAACTGTTTTTT.

The rearrangement links TRBV27 to TRBJ2-7, with TRBD1 matching over 9 bases. The CDR3 loop spans 14 amino acids. The germline V gene encodes CDR1 MNHEY and CDR2 SMNVEV (reference sequence). Trimming cost V 6 bases and J 5 bases; bases outside gene matches: 8. The CDR3 here is CASRGQGIPNEQYF. The CDR3 DNA reads TGTGCCAGCAGGGGACAGGGTATCCCCAACGAGCAGTACTTC.

In regard to this clone: The junction and the germline gene differ at one end; a read error may be behind it. This sequence joins TRBV15 and TRBJ2-7; D is uncertain. Germline CDR1 and CDR2: LNHNV and YYDKDF (reference sequence). CDR3 length: 13 amino acids. The CDR3 DNA sequence: TGTGCCACCAGCAGAGAGAACCGATACGAGCAGCACTTC. Translating gives CATSRENRYEQHF.

In nucleotides, the CDR3 is TGTGCCAGCAGCCCCGCGGTCGGCGGAACAGATACGCAGTATTTT. Protein product: CASSPAVGGTDTQYF. The chain recombines TRBV7-3 with TRBJ2-3; D call uncertain. CDR3 size: 15 residues. The ends were cut back, 5 bases at V and 3 bases at J, with 15 bases in the middle. The germline gives CDR1 SGHTA, CDR2 FQGTGA.

The chain joins TRBV28 to TRBJ1-5; no clear D. V shed 6 bases and J shed 5 bases, with 11 bases lying between them. This CDR3 is built from 13 residues. Germline CDR1 reads MDHEN; CDR2 reads SYDVKM. The CDR3 nucleotides are TGTGCCAGCAGGCCCGACGGTTATCAGCCCCAGCATTTT. Amino acids: CASRPDGYQPQHF. Full variable domain (rest looked up from reference TRBV28 and TRBJ1-5): DVKVTQSSRYLVKRTGEKVFLECVQDMDHENMFWYRQDPGLGLRLIYFSYDVKMKEKGDIPEGYSVSREKKERFSLILESASTNQTSMYLCASRPDGYQPQHFGDGTRLSIL.

V is TRBV11-2 and J is TRBJ2-2; D is perhaps TRBD2 (6 bases). With 8 bases removed from V and 0 bases from J, the gap between germline ends came to 13 bases. CDR3 length equals 15 residues. The germline V gene has CDR1 SGHAT and CDR2 FQNNGV. Here the CDR3 reads CASRGLDANTGELFF. CDR3 bases: TGTGCCAGCCGGGGACTTGACGCGAACACCGGGGAGCTGTTTTTT.

The chain recombines TRBV5-1 with TRBJ1-1; tentative D call: TRBD1 (6 bases). V shed 5 bases and J shed 4 bases, with 15 bases lying between them. Germline CDR1 SGHRS, CDR2 YFSETQ. CDR3 size: 14 residues. CDR3 amino acids: CASSFQGTATEAFF. The CDR3 nucleotides are TGCGCCAGCAGTTTTCAGGGGACGGCCACTGAAGCTTTCTTT.

This rearrangement joins TRBV19 to TRBJ1-5; perhaps TRBD1 as D (5 bases). Germline values: CDR1 LNHDA, CDR2 SQIVND (reference sequence). The CDR3 is made up of 16 amino acids. The germline V and J ends were trimmed by 3 bases and 5 bases, with 17 bases remaining between them. This CDR3 is CASSMNKAGGYQPQHF. CDR3 sequence (DNA): TGTGCCAGTAGTATGAATAAGGCCGGGGGTTATCAGCCCCAGCATTTT.

The chain carries TRBV7-8 and TRBJ1-1; D unclear. Germline CDR1 reads SGHVS; CDR2 reads FQNEAQ. V lost 6 bases and J lost 0, with 11 bases in between. The length of the CDR3 is 14 residues. CDR3 amino acids: CASSPLDLNTEAFF. DNA for the CDR3: TGTGCCAGCAGTCCGCTTGACTTGAACACTGAAGCTTTCTTT.

This clone showed up just once. The chain recombines TRBV11-2 with TRBJ2-7; 8 nucleotides align to TRBD1. This CDR3 is 14 amino acids long. J was trimmed by 6 bases and V by 4 bases; bases with no gene match: 8. Germline V CDR1 and CDR2: SGHAT, FQNNGV. The CDR3 spells CASSSTGQGAEQYF. For the CDR3, the DNA is TGTGCCAGCAGCTCAACCGGCCAGGGGGCCGAGCAGTACTTC.

V and J are TRBV19 and TRBJ1-2, with D unclear. Germline assignment: CDR1 LNHDA and CDR2 SQIVND (reference sequence). With 7 bases removed from V and 3 bases from J, the gap between germline ends came to 9 bases. The CDR3 is made up of 12 amino acids. In DNA form, the CDR3 reads TGTGCCAGTACCCCCTCGGACTATGGCTACACCTTC. It is translated as CASTPSDYGYTF. Filled out from reference TRBV19 and TRBJ1-2, the complete variable domain reads DGGITQSPKYLFRKEGQNVTLSCEQNLNHDAMYWYRQDPGQGLRLIYYSQIVNDFQKGDIAEGYSVSREKKESFPLTVTSAQKNPTAFYLCASTPSDYGYTFGSGTRLTVV.

This clone has a handful of counts. The chain combines TRBV4-2 with TRBJ2-1, with 8 nucleotides matching TRBD1. The CDR3 length is 14 residues. Trimming cost V 8 bases and J 9 bases; bases outside gene matches: 12. Looked up from germline, CDR1 is LGHNA and CDR2 is YNFKEQ. Here the CDR3 reads CASAYRGLGSEQFF. Here the CDR3 DNA reads TGTGCCAGCGCGTACAGGGGGTTAGGGAGTGAGCAGTTCTTC.

V usage is TRBV15 and J usage is TRBJ2-3; 7 nucleotides match TRBD2. Trimming at V came to 4 bases and at J to 1 base, leaving 8 bases not matched to a gene. CDR1 is LNHNV and CDR2 is YYDKDF in the germline V gene (reference sequence). CDR3 length: 16 residues. The CDR3: CATSKRRSGRTDTQYF. DNA of the CDR3: TGTGCCACCAGCAAGCGGCGTAGCGGGCGCACAGATACGCAGTATTTT.

The chain joins TRBV18 to TRBJ2-7, with TRBD1 matching 7 bases. Germline lookup yields CDR1 KGHSH and CDR2 LQKENI. This CDR3 spans 15 amino acids. V gave up 3 bases and J gave up 1 base; unmatched junction bases: 6. CDR3 region: CASSPDRYPSYEQYF. The CDR3 bases are TGTGCCAGCTCACCGGACAGGTACCCTTCCTACGAGCAGTACTTC.

The J gene is TRBJ1-2, the V gene TRBV6-5; 7 bases line up with TRBD1. Germline V gives CDR1 MNHEY, CDR2 SVGAGI. The CDR3 contains 15 residues. Trimming cost V 0 bases and J 5 bases; bases outside gene matches: 6. CDR3 sequence: CASSYSLGTAYGYTF. DNA of the CDR3: TGTGCCAGCAGTTACTCCCTAGGGACAGCTTATGGCTACACCTTC.

A few counts support this clone. The chain joins TRBV5-4 to TRBJ1-2; D unresolved. V dropped 0 bases and J dropped 11 bases, with 11 bases sitting between them. The CDR3 extends over 12 amino acids. Germline values: CDR1 SGHNT, CDR2 YYREEE (reference sequence). This CDR3 is CASSLDGSRYTF. For the CDR3, the DNA is TGTGCCAGCAGCTTGGATGGCAGCCGATACACCTTC. Full variable domain (missing parts from reference TRBV5-4 and TRBJ1-2): ETGVTQSPTHLIKTRGQQVTLRCSSQSGHNTVSWYQQALGQGPQFIFQYYREEENGRGNFPPRFSGLQFPNYSSELNVNALELDDSALYLCASSLDGSRYTFGSGTRLTVV.

V and J are TRBV5-1 and TRBJ2-3, with D uncertain. This CDR3 is built from 13 residues. V lost 0 bases to trimming and J lost 6 bases, with 8 bases between them. Germline lookup yields CDR1 SGHRS and CDR2 YFSETQ. CDR3 loop: CASSLESWDTQYF. The CDR3 DNA follows: TGCGCCAGCAGCTTGGAATCATGGGATACGCAGTATTTT.

The chain recombines TRBV27 with TRBJ2-3, with D possibly TRBD1 on 5 matching bases. Germline CDR1 reads MNHEY; CDR2 reads SMNVEV (reference sequence). V shed 6 bases and J shed 4 bases, with 20 bases lying between them. This CDR3 comprises 16 residues. CDR3 sequence: CASRGLKTSVADTQYF. CDR3 in DNA: TGTGCCAGCAGGGGGCTCAAAACATCCGTCGCAGATACGCAGTATTTT.